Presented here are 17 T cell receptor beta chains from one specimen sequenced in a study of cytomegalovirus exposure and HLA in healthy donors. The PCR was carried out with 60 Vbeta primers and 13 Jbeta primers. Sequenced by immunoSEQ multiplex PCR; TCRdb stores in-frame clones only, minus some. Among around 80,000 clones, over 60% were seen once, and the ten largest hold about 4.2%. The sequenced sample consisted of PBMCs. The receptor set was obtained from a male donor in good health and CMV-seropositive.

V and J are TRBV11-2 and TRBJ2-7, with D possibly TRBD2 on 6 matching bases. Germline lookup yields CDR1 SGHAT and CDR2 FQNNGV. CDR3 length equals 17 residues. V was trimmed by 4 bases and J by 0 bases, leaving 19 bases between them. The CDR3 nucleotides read TGTGCCAGCAGCTCCCCCGGTGGGGGGTTTTCCTCCTACGAGCAGTACTTC. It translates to CASSSPGGGFSSYEQYF. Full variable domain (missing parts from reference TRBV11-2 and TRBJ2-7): EAGVAQSPRYKIIEKRQSVAFWCNPISGHATLYWYQQILGQGPKLLIQFQNNGVVDDSQLPKDRFSAERLKGVDSTLKIQPAKLEDSAVYLCASSSPGGGFSSYEQYFGPGTRLTVT.

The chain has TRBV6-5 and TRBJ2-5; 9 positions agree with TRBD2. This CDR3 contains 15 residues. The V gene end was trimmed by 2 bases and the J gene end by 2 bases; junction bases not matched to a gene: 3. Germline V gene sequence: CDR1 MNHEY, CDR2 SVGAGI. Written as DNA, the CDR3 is TGTGCCAGCAGTTACATAGCGGGAGTACAAGAGACCCAGTACTTC. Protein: CASSYIAGVQETQYF.

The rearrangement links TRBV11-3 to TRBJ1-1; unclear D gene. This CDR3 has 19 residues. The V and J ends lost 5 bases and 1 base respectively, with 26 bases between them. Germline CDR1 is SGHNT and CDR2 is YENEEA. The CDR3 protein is CASSPEGSGGIQWNTEAFF. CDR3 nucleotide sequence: TGTGCCAGCAGCCCAGAGGGTTCGGGAGGGATCCAGTGGAACACTGAAGCTTTCTTT.

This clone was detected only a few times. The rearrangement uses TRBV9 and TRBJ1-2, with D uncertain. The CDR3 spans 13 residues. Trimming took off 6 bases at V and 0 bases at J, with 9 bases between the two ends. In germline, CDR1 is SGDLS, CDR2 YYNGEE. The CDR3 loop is CASTRDPNYGYTF. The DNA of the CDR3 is TGTGCCAGCACCCGGGATCCTAACTATGGCTACACCTTC.

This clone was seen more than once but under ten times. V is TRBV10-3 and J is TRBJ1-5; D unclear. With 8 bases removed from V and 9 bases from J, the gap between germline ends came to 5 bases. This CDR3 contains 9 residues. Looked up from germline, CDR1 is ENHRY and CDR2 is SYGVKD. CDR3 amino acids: CAIGRPQHF. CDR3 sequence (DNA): TGTGCCATCGGCCGGCCCCAGCATTTT.

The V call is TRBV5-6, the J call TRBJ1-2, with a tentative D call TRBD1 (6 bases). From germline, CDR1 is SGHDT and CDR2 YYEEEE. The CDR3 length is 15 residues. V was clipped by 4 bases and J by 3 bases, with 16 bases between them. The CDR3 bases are TGTGCCAGCAGCGTATGGGGGGGGCGCGACTATGGCTACACCTTC. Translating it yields CASSVWGGRDYGYTF.

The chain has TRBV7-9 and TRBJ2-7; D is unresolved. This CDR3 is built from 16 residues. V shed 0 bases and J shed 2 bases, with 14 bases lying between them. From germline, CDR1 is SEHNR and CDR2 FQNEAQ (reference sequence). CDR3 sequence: CASSLAPSPGAYEQYF. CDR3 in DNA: TGTGCCAGCAGCTTAGCGCCCAGCCCCGGAGCCTACGAGCAGTACTTC.

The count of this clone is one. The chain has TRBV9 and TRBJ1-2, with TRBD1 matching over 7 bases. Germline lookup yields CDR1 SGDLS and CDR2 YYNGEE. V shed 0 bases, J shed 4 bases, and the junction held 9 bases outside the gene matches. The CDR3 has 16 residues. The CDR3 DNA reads TGTGCCAGCAGCGTAGGGGGGGAGACAGGGCGCTATGGCTACACCTTC. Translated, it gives CASSVGGETGRYGYTF. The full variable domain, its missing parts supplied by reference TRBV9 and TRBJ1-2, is DSGVTQTPKHLITATGQRVTLRCSPRSGDLSVYWYQQSLDQGLQFLIQYYNGEERAKGNILERFSAQQFPDLHSELNLSSLELGDSALYFCASSVGGETGRYGYTFGSGTRLTVV.

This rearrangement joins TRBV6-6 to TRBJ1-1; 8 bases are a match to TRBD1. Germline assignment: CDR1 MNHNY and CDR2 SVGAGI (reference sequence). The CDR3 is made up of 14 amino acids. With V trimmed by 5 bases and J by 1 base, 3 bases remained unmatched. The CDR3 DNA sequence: TGTGCCAGCAGTCAGGACAGGGCGAACACTGAAGCTTTCTTT. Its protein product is CASSQDRANTEAFF.

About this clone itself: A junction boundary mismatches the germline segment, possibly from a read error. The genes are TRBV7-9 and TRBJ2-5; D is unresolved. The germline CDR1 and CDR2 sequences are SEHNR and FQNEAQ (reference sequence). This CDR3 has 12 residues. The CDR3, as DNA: TGTTCCAGCAGCTTAGCCCAGGAGACCCAGTACTTC. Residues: CSSSLAQETQYF.

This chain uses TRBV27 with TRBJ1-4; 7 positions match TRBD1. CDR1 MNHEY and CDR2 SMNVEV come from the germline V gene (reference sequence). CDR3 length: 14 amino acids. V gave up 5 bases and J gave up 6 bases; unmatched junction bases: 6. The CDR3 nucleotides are TGTGCCAGCAGTCCACAGGGGTCGTATGAAAAACTGTTTTTT. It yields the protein CASSPQGSYEKLFF.

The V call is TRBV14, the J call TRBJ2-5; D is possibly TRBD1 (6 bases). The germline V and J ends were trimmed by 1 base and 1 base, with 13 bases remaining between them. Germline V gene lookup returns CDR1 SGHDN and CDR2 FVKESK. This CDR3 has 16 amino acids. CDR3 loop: CASSQGVWGLQETQYF. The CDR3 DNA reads TGTGCCAGCAGCCAAGGCGTCTGGGGGCTCCAAGAGACCCAGTACTTC.

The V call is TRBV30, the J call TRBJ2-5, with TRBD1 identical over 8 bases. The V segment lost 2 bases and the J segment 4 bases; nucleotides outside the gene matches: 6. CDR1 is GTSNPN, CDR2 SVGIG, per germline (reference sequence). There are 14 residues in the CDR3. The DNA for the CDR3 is TGTGCCTGGAGTTCCGCAGGGGGCACAGAGACCCAGTACTTC. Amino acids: CAWSSAGGTETQYF.

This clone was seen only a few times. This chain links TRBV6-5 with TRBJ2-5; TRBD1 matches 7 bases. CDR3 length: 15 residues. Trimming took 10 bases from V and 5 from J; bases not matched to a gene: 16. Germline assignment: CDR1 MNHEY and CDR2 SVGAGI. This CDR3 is CATQRRGRPRETQYF. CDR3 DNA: TGTGCCACCCAAAGAAGGGGGCGACCCAGGGAGACCCAGTACTTC.

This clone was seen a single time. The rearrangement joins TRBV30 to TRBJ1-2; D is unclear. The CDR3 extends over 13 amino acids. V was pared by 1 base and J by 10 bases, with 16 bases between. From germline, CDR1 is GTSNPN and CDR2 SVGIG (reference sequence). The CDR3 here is CAWSGKSAGPYTF. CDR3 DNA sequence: TGTGCCTGGAGTGGAAAGAGTGCCGGTCCCTACACCTTC.

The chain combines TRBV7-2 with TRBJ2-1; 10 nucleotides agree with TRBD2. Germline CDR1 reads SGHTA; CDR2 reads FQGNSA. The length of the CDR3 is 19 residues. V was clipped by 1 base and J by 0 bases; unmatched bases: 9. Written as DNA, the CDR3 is TGTGCCAGCAGCTTAGATCCGACTAGCGGGCTCAGCTCCTACAATGAGCAGTTCTTC. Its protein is CASSLDPTSGLSSYNEQFF. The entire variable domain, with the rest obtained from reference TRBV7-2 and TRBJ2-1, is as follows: GAGVSQSPSNKVTEKGKDVELRCDPISGHTALYWYRQSLGQGLEFLIYFQGNSAPDKSGLPSDRFSAERTGGSVSTLTIQRTQQEDSAVYLCASSLDPTSGLSSYNEQFFGPGTRLTVL.

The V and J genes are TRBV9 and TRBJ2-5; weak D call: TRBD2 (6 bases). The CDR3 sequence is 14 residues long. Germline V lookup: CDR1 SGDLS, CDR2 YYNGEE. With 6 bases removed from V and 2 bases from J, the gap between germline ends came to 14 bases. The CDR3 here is CASNRWGEQETQYF. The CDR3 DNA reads TGTGCCAGCAACCGGTGGGGGGAGCAAGAGACCCAGTACTTC.